Listed below are T cell receptor beta chains from one sample, sequenced in a study of brain T cells in children with intractable seizures. The protocol was immunoSEQ multiplex PCR, while the TCRdb copy is restricted to in-frame clones and leaves out a portion. The sample lists 300,000 to 400,000 clones, approximately 93% occurring once. Here the sequenced sample was peripheral blood, taken 4 to 5 months after surgery. Receptor source: a boy under two years old with tuberous sclerosis and intractable seizures. The CDR3 runs from the conserved cysteine through the conserved F or W. The order of the fields is CDR3 length, D gene, clone size, V gene, J gene, CDR3 DNA, CDR3 protein. The D gene is left open where the match is weak. Size is stated for part of the rows, as once, few or many counts, or as a class when the clone is expanded.

16	NA	NA	TRBV11-3	TRBJ2-7	TGTGCCAGCAGCTTAGCGGCACCTCAACCCCACCACGAGCAGTACTTC	CASSLAAPQPHHEQYF
14	NA	NA	TRBV2	TRBJ1-6	TGTGCCAGCAGTGGTCAGGGTTTTGATTCACCCCTCCACTTT	CASSGQGFDSPLHF
13	NA	NA	TRBV12-3/TRBV12-4	TRBJ2-7	TGTGCCAGCAGCCCACCCGACACGCACGAGCAGTACTTC	CASSPPDTHEQYF
16	NA	NA	TRBV30	TRBJ1-6	TGTGCTGCTAGGGCCCACACGGGGGCAAGTAATTCACCCCTCCACTTT	CAARAHTGASNSPLHF
14	NA	NA	TRBV9	TRBJ2-3	TGTGCCAGCAGCGTAGACGGAAGCACAGATACGCAGTATTTT	CASSVDGSTDTQYF
13	NA	NA	TRBV7-9	TRBJ2-2	TGTGCCAGCAGCGATTCCCTCACCGGGGAGCTGTTTTTT	CASSDSLTGELFF
13	NA	NA	TRBV4-1	TRBJ1-6	TGCGCCAGCAGCCAGGGGGACCTGAGCCCCCTCCACTTT	CASSQGDLSPLHF
13	NA	NA	TRBV30	TRBJ2-7	TGTGCCTGGAGAAAGGACGGGTCCTACGAGCAGTACTTC	CAWRKDGSYEQYF
15	NA	NA	TRBV19	TRBJ2-2	TGTGCCAGTAGTATAGGAGGGACCACCACCGGGGAGCTGTTTTTT	CASSIGGTTTGELFF
15	NA	few	TRBV4-1	TRBJ1-1	TGCGCCAGCAGCCTGGGTCAGTCGATGAACACTGAAGCTTTCTTT	CASSLGQSMNTEAFF
16	NA	NA	TRBV30	TRBJ2-1	TGTGCCTGGAGTGAGTTGATGGCGGGCCTTTACAATGAGCAGTTCTTC	CAWSELMAGLYNEQFF
18	NA	NA	TRBV5-1	TRBJ2-6	TGCGCCAGCAGCTTTGGTACGGGCAGGGGTACTGGGGCCAACGTCCTGACTTTC	CASSFGTGRGTGANVLTF
16	NA	NA	TRBV25-1	TRBJ1-3	TGTGCCAGCAGTGAAGGTTTCATAAACTCTGGAAACACCATATATTTT	CASSEGFINSGNTIYF
17	TRBD1	NA	TRBV5-4	TRBJ1-2	TGTGCCAGCAGCTCGAGTCCCGGGACAGGGGTGGGCTATGGCTACACCTTC	CASSSSPGTGVGYGYTF
16	NA	NA	TRBV5-1	TRBJ2-5	TGCGCCAGCCGCCATAAAACGGGGGCCCGACAAGAGACCCAGTACTTC	CASRHKTGARQETQYF
17	TRBD1	NA	TRBV9	TRBJ2-3	TGTGCCAGCAGCGTAGGAGGGACAGGGCTTATAGGAGATACGCAGTATTTT	CASSVGGTGLIGDTQYF
14	TRBD1	NA	TRBV5-6	TRBJ2-3	TGTGCCAGCAGCCCACAGGGGCTCACAGATACGCAGTATTTT	CASSPQGLTDTQYF
14	NA	NA	TRBV3-1/TRBV3-2	TRBJ2-2	TGTGCCAGCAGCCTAGAGGGCACGGTGCGGGAGCTGTTTTTT	CASSLEGTVRELFF
15	TRBD1	NA	TRBV28	TRBJ1-5	TGTGCCAGCATCTCCGGGACAGGGGGCGGACAGCCCCAGCATTTT	CASISGTGGGQPQHF
17	TRBD2	NA	TRBV5-4	TRBJ2-3	TGTGCCAGCAGCTTCACTAGCGGGAGGCCCAGCACAGATACGCAGTATTTT	CASSFTSGRPSTDTQYF
14	NA	NA	TRBV29-1	TRBJ1-2	TGCAGCGTTGAAGATGGGGGGCGCGAAAGTGGCTACACCTTC	CSVEDGGRESGYTF
14	TRBD1	NA	TRBV9	TRBJ1-2	TGTGCCAGCAGCCCCGGACAGGCCGGCTATGGCTACACCTTC	CASSPGQAGYGYTF
15	NA	NA	TRBV11-3	TRBJ2-3	TGTGCCAGCAGCTTCCCCGGGTCGATGGCAGATACGCAGTATTTT	CASSFPGSMADTQYF
13	NA	NA	TRBV29-1	TRBJ2-1	TGCAGCGGCCTGGGAATAACGGGGAATGAGCAGTTCTTC	CSGLGITGNEQFF
22	NA	once	TRBV21-1	TRBJ2-6	TGTGCCAGCAGCAAGGTAGCGGGAGAGGCATACATTTCTAGCTCTGGGGCCAACGTCCTGACTTTC	CASSKVAGEAYISSSGANVLTF
15	TRBD2	NA	TRBV5-8	TRBJ2-1	TGTGCCAGCAGCTTGGGCGGGAGGCGGGTCGATGAGCAGTTCTTC	CASSLGGRRVDEQFF
14	NA	NA	TRBV2	TRBJ2-5	TGTGCCAGCCGTAACGGGGCTAGAAAAGAGACCCAGTACTTC	CASRNGARKETQYF
10	NA	NA	TRBV6-5	TRBJ2-1	TGTGCCAGCGGTTACAATGAGCAGTTCTTC	CASGYNEQFF
15	NA	once	TRBV19	TRBJ2-5	TGTGCCAGTAGTATAACAGGGGGACTACAAGAGACCCAGTACTTC	CASSITGGLQETQYF
14	NA	NA	TRBV30	TRBJ2-7	TGTGCCTGGAGGAAAAACGGACAGACCTACGAGCAGTACTTC	CAWRKNGQTYEQYF
14	TRBD2	NA	TRBV5-6	TRBJ2-7	TGTGCCAGCAGCATCTCGGGACTACCTGAGGAGCAGTACTTC	CASSISGLPEEQYF
17	TRBD2	NA	TRBV9	TRBJ2-4	TGTGCCAGCAGCGTAGAGGGGAGCGGGGCAGCCAAAAACATTCAGTACTTC	CASSVEGSGAAKNIQYF
15	TRBD1	once	TRBV2	TRBJ2-3	TGTGCCAGCAGCGAGTCGGGACAGCACACAGATACGCAGTATTTT	CASSESGQHTDTQYF
15	NA	NA	TRBV7-8	TRBJ1-5	TGTGCCAGCAGCCTAGGTAGTAGCCCGGATCAGCCCCAGCATTTT	CASSLGSSPDQPQHF
14	NA	NA	TRBV19	TRBJ1-2	TGTGCCAGTAGTTGGGGATTTTATGATTACGGCTACACCTTC	CASSWGFYDYGYTF
11	NA	NA	TRBV24-1	TRBJ2-1	TGTGCCACCAGTGATTTATATGAGCAGTTCTTC	CATSDLYEQFF
13	NA	NA	TRBV11-3	TRBJ1-2	TGTGCCAGCAGCCCTCAGAGAGACTATGGCTACACCTTC	CASSPQRDYGYTF
15	TRBD2	NA	TRBV6-1	TRBJ2-7	TGTGCCAGCAGTGAGGGACTAGCGAGCTCCTACGAGCAGTACTTC	CASSEGLASSYEQYF
16	TRBD2	NA	TRBV7-3	TRBJ2-1	TGTGCCAGCAGCTCTCCGGGACTAGCGGAGGGCAATGAGCAGTTCTTC	CASSSPGLAEGNEQFF
12	TRBD1	NA	TRBV10-3	TRBJ1-1	TGTGCCTCCAGGGGGGGGAACACTGAAGCTTTCTTT	CASRGGNTEAFF
16	NA	NA	TRBV5-1	TRBJ2-2	TGCGCCAGCAGCCCATACGCTAGCGAGGAGACCGGGGAGCTGTTTTTT	CASSPYASEETGELFF
17	NA	NA	TRBV19	TRBJ2-1	TGTGCCAGTAGTATAGTGGGGGGTCTCGAACCGGACAATGAGCAGTTCTTC	CASSIVGGLEPDNEQFF
14	NA	NA	TRBV9	TRBJ2-2	TGTGCCAGCAGCGTATCAGGGGACACCGGGGAGCTGTTTTTT	CASSVSGDTGELFF
15	TRBD2	NA	TRBV6-5	TRBJ2-3	TGTGCCAGCAGTTACGGGGCGGGGGGCACAGATACGCAGTATTTT	CASSYGAGGTDTQYF
17	TRBD2	NA	TRBV19	TRBJ2-2	TGTGCCAGTAGTAATTCGGGGCCTAGCGGGCTTACCGGGGAGCTGTTTTTT	CASSNSGPSGLTGELFF
14	NA	NA	TRBV4-1	TRBJ1-5	TGCGCCAGCAGCCAAGTGGTCGCGGAACAGCCCCAGCATTTT	CASSQVVAEQPQHF
19	TRBD1	NA	TRBV11-3	TRBJ1-1	TGTGCCAGCAGCTTAGATCCTCAAACCAGGGACAGAGAGAACACTGAAGCTTTCTTT	CASSLDPQTRDRENTEAFF
15	NA	medium-sized	TRBV14	TRBJ1-5	TGTGCCAGCAGCCAAGCACTCCGGAGCAATCAGCCCCAGCATTTT	CASSQALRSNQPQHF
14	NA	NA	TRBV9	TRBJ2-7	TGTGCCAGCAGCGTATCCGAAGCCGACTACGAGCAGTACTTC	CASSVSEADYEQYF
14	TRBD1	once	TRBV9	TRBJ2-5	TGTGCCAGCAGCCTGGGACAGGCACAAGAGACCCAGTACTTC	CASSLGQAQETQYF
12	NA	NA	TRBV27	TRBJ1-5	TGTGCCAGCAGTTTATCTGGAGGGGCCCAGCATTTT	CASSLSGGAQHF